Listed here are 18 T cell receptor beta chains from one sample, sequenced in a study of T-cell memory formation after mild COVID-19. Using its own MiXCR run on the 5' RACE reads, TCRdb lists one record per CDR3 protein. In the table there are some 86,000 distinct CDR3 sequences, approximately 23% of which are singletons. The sequencing sample was made of PBMCs or a T cell subset sorted from them (not recorded which). Receptors originate from a man between 18 and 35 years old who had mild COVID-19 (a few samples of this study predate the infection). Cell type and time point are not known.

This clonotype was counted ten times or more. This chain uses TRBV6-5 with TRBJ1-1; D is perhaps TRBD1 (6 bases). The length of the CDR3 is 14 residues. The germline gives CDR1 MNHEY, CDR2 SVGAGI. The V gene lost 6 bases and the J gene lost 4 bases, with 15 bases spanning the gap. The CDR3, as DNA: TGTGCCAGCAGCCATCTGACAGGTGGCACTGAAGCTTTCTTT. It is translated as CASSHLTGGTEAFF.

The chain links TRBV19 to TRBJ1-1, with 7 bases aligning to TRBD1. The CDR3 has 17 residues. The V segment lost 5 bases and the J segment 0 bases; nucleotides outside the gene matches: 12. The V gene's germline CDR1 is LNHDA and CDR2 SQIVND (reference sequence). The CDR3 spells CASSPDRQGNMNTEAFF. The DNA of the CDR3 is TGTGCCAGTAGTCCCGACCGACAGGGAAACATGAACACTGAAGCTTTCTTT.

This clonotype was counted between two and nine times. In DNA, the CDR3 is TGTGCCAGCAGTCACGGACAGGTGACCTACGAGCAGTACTTC. Its protein product is CASSHGQVTYEQYF. The rearrangement uses TRBV12-3 or TRBV12-4 and TRBJ2-7; 7 nucleotides line up with TRBD1. This CDR3 is built from 14 residues. V lost 5 bases, J lost 2 bases, and 6 bases stayed unmatched.

The chain links TRBV27 to TRBJ2-7, with TRBD2 as a possible D gene (6 bases). The CDR3 is made up of 15 amino acids. The V end was cut by 8 bases, the J end by 6 bases, with 23 bases between. In germline, CDR1 is MNHEY, CDR2 SMNVEV (reference sequence). The CDR3: CASSLFGGDFGEQYF. The CDR3 nucleotides are TGTGCCAGCTCCCTCTTCGGCGGGGACTTCGGCGAGCAGTACTTC.

The chain carries TRBV7-3 and TRBJ2-5; D is possibly TRBD2 (6 bases). Trimming stripped 5 bases from V and 5 bases from J, with 12 bases between. The germline V gene encodes CDR1 SGHTA and CDR2 FQGTGA. The CDR3 has 13 amino acids. This CDR3 reads CASSPRLGETQYF. CDR3 nucleotides: TGTGCCAGCAGCCCACGACTAGGGGAGACCCAGTACTTC.

This CDR3 is CAWGTAFNQPQHF. As DNA, the CDR3 is TGTGCCTGGGGGACAGCTTTCAATCAGCCCCAGCATTTT. The chain couples TRBV30 to TRBJ1-5, with 7 nucleotides matching TRBD1. The CDR3 contains 13 residues. The junction had 4 bases not matched to a gene; V was cut back by 5 bases and J by 3 bases. The germline V gene encodes CDR1 GTSNPN and CDR2 SVGIG (reference sequence).

This clonotype was picked up one time. A clone one base away is much larger, so this may be a read error. V is TRBV7-9 and J is TRBJ2-1, with unresolved D. Trimming took off 4 bases at V and 5 bases at J, with 3 bases between the two ends. Germline CDR1 and CDR2: SEHNR and FQNEAQ (reference sequence). The CDR3 is made up of 11 amino acids. The CDR3 here is CASSWNNEQFF. The CDR3 nucleotides read TGTGCCAGCAGCTGGAACAATGAGCAGTTCTTC.

This clonotype was seen only a few times. The CDR3: CSARIRDLNTEAFF. The CDR3 coding sequence is TGCAGCGCCAGGATCAGGGACTTAAACACTGAAGCTTTCTTT. This rearrangement joins TRBV29-1 to TRBJ1-1; a possible D gene is TRBD1 (5 bases). This CDR3 is built from 14 residues. CDR1 is SQVTM and CDR2 is ANQGSEA in the germline V gene. Deletions cut 7 bases from V and 2 bases from J, with 17 bases between.

This clonotype came up a few times. The chain uses TRBV18 and TRBJ2-7; D might be TRBD1 or TRBD2, each matching 6 bases. The CDR3 loop spans 15 amino acids. Trimming shortened V by 3 bases and J by 2 bases, and 14 bases separated the two germline ends. Germline CDR1 is KGHSH and CDR2 is LQKENI. CDR3 residues: CASSPPGAAPYEQYV. The CDR3 DNA follows: TGTGCCAGCTCACCTCCGGGGGCGGCCCCCTACGAGCAGTACGTC.

The chain uses TRBV4-3 and TRBJ1-5; the D is unclear. This CDR3 has 15 residues. V was pared by 3 bases and J by 5 bases, with 14 bases between. Germline loops: CDR1 LGHNA, CDR2 YSLEER. The CDR3 nucleotides read TGCGCCAGCAGCCAGTCGCCGATTGGAGATCAGCCCCAGCATTTT. This sequence encodes CASSQSPIGDQPQHF.

This clonotype was seen only a few times. This rearrangement joins TRBV6-6 to TRBJ2-1; possible D gene TRBD2, 6 bases. Germline-derived CDR1 and CDR2 are MNHNY and SVGAGI (reference sequence). The CDR3 sequence is 14 residues long. V was cut by 1 base and J by 5 bases, with 9 bases left in between. CDR3 sequence: CASSYLSGDNEQFF. DNA of the CDR3: TGTGCCAGCAGTTACTTATCGGGGGACAATGAGCAGTTCTTC.

The V gene is TRBV4-1, the J gene TRBJ2-1; D gene uncertain. The V end lost 4 bases, the J end lost 0 bases, and 10 bases lay between the germline ends. The CDR3 runs 15 residues. From germline, CDR1 is MGHRA and CDR2 YSYEKL. CDR3 in amino acids: CASSLATSSYNEQFF. DNA for the CDR3: TGCGCCAGCAGCCTCGCTACGAGCTCCTACAATGAGCAGTTCTTC.

V usage is TRBV5-5 and J usage is TRBJ2-1, with 10 bases matching TRBD2. Germline V gene sequence: CDR1 SGHKS, CDR2 YYEKEE (reference sequence). Losses at the gene ends were 4 bases for V and 7 bases for J; bases not matched to a gene: 8. This CDR3 spans 15 amino acids. CDR3 nucleotide sequence: TGTGCCAGCAGCCCAAGACTAGCGGGTCGGAATGAGCAGTTCTTC. It codes for CASSPRLAGRNEQFF.

This chain links TRBV7-2 with TRBJ1-2, with 10 bases aligning to TRBD1. V lost 0 bases, J lost 1 base, and 5 bases stayed unmatched. CDR1 is SGHTA, CDR2 FQGNSA, per germline. The CDR3 has 17 amino acids. In DNA form, the CDR3 reads TGTGCCAGCAGCTTAGCGGGGGGACAGGGGTTTAACTATGGCTACACCTTC. Amino acids: CASSLAGGQGFNYGYTF.

This clonotype has ten or more counts. The V gene is TRBV12-3 or TRBV12-4, the J gene TRBJ1-2, with 8 bases fitting TRBD1. The ends lost 4 bases at V and 7 bases at J; junction bases unmatched: 5. The CDR3 extends over 13 amino acids. CDR3 sequence: CASSSTGEPGYTF. CDR3 sequence (DNA): TGTGCCAGCAGTTCGACAGGGGAGCCTGGCTACACCTTC.

This rearrangement joins TRBV4-2 to TRBJ1-5, with D possibly matching TRBD1 (5 bases). This CDR3 comprises 14 residues. Trimming shortened V by 1 base and J by 7 bases, and 11 bases separated the two germline ends. In germline, CDR1 is LGHNA, CDR2 YNFKEQ. CDR3 DNA: TGTGCCAGCAGCCAAGGGGTGGGGGTCCAGCCCCAGCATTTT. Translated: CASSQGVGVQPQHF.

This clonotype was recorded a few times. J is TRBJ2-3 and V is TRBV6-2 or TRBV6-3; D possibly corresponds to TRBD2 (7 bases). The CDR3 spans 15 residues. Trimming shortened V by 1 base and J by 8 bases, and 16 bases separated the two germline ends. Germline V CDR1 and CDR2: MNHEY, SVGEGT. The DNA for the CDR3 is TGTGCCAGCAGTTACTATTGGGAGGGGGACGCTACGCAGTATTTT. Its translation: CASSYYWEGDATQYF.

This clonotype was seen more than once but under ten times. The chain carries TRBV7-9 and TRBJ2-5; D is perhaps TRBD2 (6 bases). V was shortened by 4 bases and J by 5 bases, with 14 bases between the two germline ends. Germline V gene lookup returns CDR1 SEHNR and CDR2 FQNEAQ (reference sequence). This CDR3 region has 14 residues. For the CDR3, the DNA is TGTGCCAGCAGCTCATACGGGAGAGCGGAGACCCAGTACTTC. This translates into CASSSYGRAETQYF.